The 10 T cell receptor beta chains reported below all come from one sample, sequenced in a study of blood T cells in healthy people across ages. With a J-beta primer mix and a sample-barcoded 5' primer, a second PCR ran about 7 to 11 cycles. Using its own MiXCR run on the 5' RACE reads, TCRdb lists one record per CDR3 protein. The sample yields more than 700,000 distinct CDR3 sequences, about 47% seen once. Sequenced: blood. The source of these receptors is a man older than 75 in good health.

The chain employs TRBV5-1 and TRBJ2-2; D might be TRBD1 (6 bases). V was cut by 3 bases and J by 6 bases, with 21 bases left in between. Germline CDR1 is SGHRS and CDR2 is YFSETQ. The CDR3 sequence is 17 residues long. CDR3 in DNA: TGCGCCAGCAGCTGGCCTCCGGGACAACTAATCCCCGGGGAGCTGTTTTTT. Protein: CASSWPPGQLIPGELFF.

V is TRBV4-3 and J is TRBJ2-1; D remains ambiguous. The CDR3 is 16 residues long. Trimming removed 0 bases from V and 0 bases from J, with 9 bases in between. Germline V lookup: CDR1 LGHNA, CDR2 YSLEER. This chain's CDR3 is CASSQEVEVSYNEQFF. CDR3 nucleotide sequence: TGCGCCAGCAGCCAAGAAGTCGAAGTCTCCTACAATGAGCAGTTCTTC.

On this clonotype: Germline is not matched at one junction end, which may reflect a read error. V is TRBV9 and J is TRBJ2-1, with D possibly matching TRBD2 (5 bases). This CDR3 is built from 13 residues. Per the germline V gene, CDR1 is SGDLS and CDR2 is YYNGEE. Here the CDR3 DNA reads TGTGCCAGCAGCGTAAACCCGGGGAATGGGCAGTTCTTC. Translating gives CASSVNPGNGQFF.

This chain's CDR3 is CASSQLGAGNEQYF. The CDR3, as DNA: TGTGCCAGCAGCCAACTCGGAGCGGGGAACGAGCAGTACTTC. The chain joins TRBV14 to TRBJ2-5; 7 bases line up with TRBD2. The J call may not be correct, given that the DNA end is closer to TRBJ2-7. CDR1 is SGHDN, CDR2 FVKESK, per germline. The CDR3 contains 14 residues.

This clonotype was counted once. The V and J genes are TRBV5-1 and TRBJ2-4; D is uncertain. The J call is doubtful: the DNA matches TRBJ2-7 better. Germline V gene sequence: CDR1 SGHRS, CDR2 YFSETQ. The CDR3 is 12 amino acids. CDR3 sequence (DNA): TGCGCCAGCAGCGCGGCCCCGGCCGAGCAGTACTTC. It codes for CASSAAPAEQYF.

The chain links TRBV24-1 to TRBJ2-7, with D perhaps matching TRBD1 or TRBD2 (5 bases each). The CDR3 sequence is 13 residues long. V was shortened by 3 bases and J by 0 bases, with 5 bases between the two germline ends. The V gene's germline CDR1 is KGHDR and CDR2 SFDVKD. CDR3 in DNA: TGTGCCACCAGTGATGGGGGCTCCTACGAGCAGTACTTC. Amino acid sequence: CATSDGGSYEQYF.

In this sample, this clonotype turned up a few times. This CDR3 reads CASSLDKGLAGGPTDTQYF. The CDR3 DNA reads as TGTGCCAGCAGCTTAGATAAGGGACTAGCGGGAGGGCCCACAGATACGCAGTATTTT. The rearrangement joins TRBV7-9 to TRBJ2-3, with TRBD2 matching over 16 bases. J lost 2 bases, V lost 1 base, and 6 bases had no gene match. This CDR3 spans 19 amino acids. Germline V lookup: CDR1 SEHNR, CDR2 FQNEAQ (reference sequence).

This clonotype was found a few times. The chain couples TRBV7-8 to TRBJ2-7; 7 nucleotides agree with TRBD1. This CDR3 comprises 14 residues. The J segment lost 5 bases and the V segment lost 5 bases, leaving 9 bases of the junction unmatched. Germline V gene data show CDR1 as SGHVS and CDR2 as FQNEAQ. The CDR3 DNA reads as TGTGCCAGCAGCCGCTCGACAGGGTCCAACGAGCAGTACTTC. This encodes CASSRSTGSNEQYF.

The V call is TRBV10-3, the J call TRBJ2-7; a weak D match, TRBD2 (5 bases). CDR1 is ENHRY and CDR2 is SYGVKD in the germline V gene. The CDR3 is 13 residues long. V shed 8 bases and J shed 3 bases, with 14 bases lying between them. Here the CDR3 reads CAIRGSLDYEQYF. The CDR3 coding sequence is TGTGCCATCCGTGGGAGTTTAGACTACGAGCAGTACTTC.

CDR3 coding DNA: TGTGCCAGCAGTTTTAGTGTCAATCAGCCCCAGCATTTT. It translates to CASSFSVNQPQHF. V usage is TRBV28 and J usage is TRBJ1-5, with no clear D. The V end was cut by 3 bases, the J end by 3 bases, with 6 bases between. From germline, CDR1 is MDHEN and CDR2 SYDVKM. The CDR3 sequence is 13 residues long.